The clone carrying this T cell receptor beta chain was observed many times. The antigen is not known. This record comes from a study of identical twins. Study-level points and caveats: Cord blood beta clonotypes present at high abundance carried fewer insertions; no such pattern appeared in memory repertoires. Compared with unrelated sharing, twin-shared out-of-frame alpha sequences had more low-probability sequences. Zero-insertion findings could be partly confounded by invariant cells (MAIT and iNKT cells). Modeled out-of-frame TCR alpha sharing in monozygotic twins fell below observed levels.

A single record per CDR3 protein comes from TCRdb applying MiXCR to the 5' RACE reads. The sample includes 410,000 or so distinct CDR3 sequences, about 18% of them seen just once. Germline V gives CDR1 SGHRS, CDR2 YFSETQ. This CDR3 has 14 amino acids. Trimming stripped 0 bases from V and 5 bases from J, with 10 bases between. The chain links TRBV5-1 to TRBJ2-3, with D perhaps TRBD1 (7 bases). Sequencing was performed on naive T cells sorted from blood. This receptor was identified in a man aged 50 or older in good health. The CDR3 DNA sequence: TGCGCCAGCAGCTTGGGACAGGGAGGAGATACGCAGTATTTT. Amino acids: CASSLGQGGDTQYF.